A single sample gave rise to the 18 T cell receptor beta chains below, sequenced in a study of blood T cell repertoires in COVID-19. Here immunoSEQ multiplex PCR was the method, and the copy in TCRdb shows in-frame clones only, minus some. The table includes over 200,000 clones, more than 85% detected once. Source material: peripheral blood. Every receptor here comes from a young adult with COVID-19, enrolled during active disease.

V usage is TRBV10-1 and J usage is TRBJ2-5; 8 bases line up with TRBD1. The CDR3 is 14 amino acids. The V segment lost 3 bases and the J segment 4 bases; nucleotides outside the gene matches: 4. Germline V gene sequence: CDR1 WNHNN, CDR2 SYGVQD (reference sequence). As DNA, the CDR3 is TGCGCCAGCAGTGAAGGCAGGGGGCGAGAGACCCAGTACTTC. This gives the protein CASSEGRGRETQYF.

The chain recombines TRBV5-4 with TRBJ2-1, with 8 nucleotides matching TRBD2. V was clipped by 0 bases and J by 10 bases; unmatched bases: 0. Germline V CDR1 and CDR2: SGHNT, YYREEE (reference sequence). This CDR3 has 12 residues. The CDR3 is CASSLVAGEQFF. In DNA form, the CDR3 reads TGTGCCAGCAGCTTGGTAGCGGGGGAGCAGTTCTTC.

The CDR3 is CASSMGLAGVGYNEQFF. Written as DNA, the CDR3 is TGTGCCAGCAGTATGGGACTAGCGGGAGTAGGGTACAATGAGCAGTTCTTC. V and J are TRBV28 and TRBJ2-1; the match to TRBD2 covers 14 bases. The CDR3 is made up of 17 amino acids. Germline CDR1 MDHEN, CDR2 SYDVKM. V shed 5 bases, J shed 4 bases, and the junction held 7 bases outside the gene matches.

This sequence joins TRBV19 and TRBJ1-5, with 9 bases matching TRBD1. CDR3 length equals 15 residues. Trimming took 6 bases from V and 1 from J; bases not matched to a gene: 4. From germline, CDR1 is LNHDA and CDR2 SQIVND (reference sequence). CDR3 amino acids: CASSGTGRSNQPQHF. The CDR3 DNA follows: TGTGCCAGTAGCGGGACAGGGAGGAGCAATCAGCCCCAGCATTTT. Complete variable domain (other parts from reference TRBV19 and TRBJ1-5): DGGITQSPKYLFRKEGQNVTLSCEQNLNHDAMYWYRQDPGQGLRLIYYSQIVNDFQKGDIAEGYSVSREKKESFPLTVTSAQKNPTAFYLCASSGTGRSNQPQHFGDGTRLSIL.

The V and J genes are TRBV18 and TRBJ1-1; D gene uncertain. The CDR3 runs 15 residues. The germline gives CDR1 KGHSH, CDR2 LQKENI. V was clipped by 2 bases and J by 0 bases, with 10 bases between them. CDR3 coding DNA: TGTGCCAGCTCACCAGAGGTTATCATGAACACTGAAGCTTTCTTT. Its translation: CASSPEVIMNTEAFF.

This chain's CDR3 is CASSPPRGDGYGYTF. CDR3 sequence (DNA): TGCGCCAGCAGCCCCCCCAGGGGAGATGGCTATGGCTACACCTTC. The chain couples TRBV5-1 to TRBJ1-2, with D possibly matching TRBD1 (6 bases). The CDR3 extends over 15 amino acids. Germline V gene sequence: CDR1 SGHRS, CDR2 YFSETQ. V was pared by 4 bases and J by 4 bases, with 17 bases between.

The CDR3 region is CASSLQGFEQYF. DNA for the CDR3: TGTGCCAGCAGTCTGCAGGGGTTCGAGCAGTACTTC. The V gene is TRBV28, the J gene TRBJ2-7, with a possible D match to TRBD1 (6 bases). CDR1 MDHEN and CDR2 SYDVKM come from the germline V gene. This CDR3 is 12 amino acids long. Trimming left V 5 bases short and J 6 bases short, with 11 bases between.

The gene calls are TRBV28 and TRBJ1-2; D unclear. V was cut by 9 bases and J by 5 bases, with 13 bases left in between. There are 12 residues in the CDR3. The germline gives CDR1 MDHEN, CDR2 SYDVKM. CDR3 amino acids: CASARGRYGYTF. CDR3 in DNA: TGTGCCAGTGCCAGAGGTCGGTATGGCTACACCTTC.

CDR3 sequence (DNA): TGTGCCAGCTCACTGCCGGGACAGGGAGGAGGCTACACCTTC. Protein: CASSLPGQGGGYTF. The chain couples TRBV18 to TRBJ1-2; 9 bases fit TRBD1. The CDR3 is 14 amino acids. The V segment lost 4 bases and the J segment 8 bases; nucleotides outside the gene matches: 8. Germline V gene lookup returns CDR1 KGHSH and CDR2 LQKENI.

The rearrangement links TRBV7-2 to TRBJ1-2; D is possibly TRBD1 (6 bases). Germline CDR1 SGHTA, CDR2 FQGNSA. The CDR3 extends over 14 amino acids. V shed 6 bases and J shed 6 bases, with 17 bases lying between them. This chain's CDR3 is CASSPAQGTNGYTF. DNA for the CDR3: TGTGCCAGCAGTCCCGCCCAGGGGACGAATGGCTACACCTTC.

The chain joins TRBV30 to TRBJ1-1, with 9 bases that match TRBD1. The CDR3 consists of 13 residues. Germline CDR1 GTSNPN, CDR2 SVGIG (reference sequence). Losses at the gene ends were 3 bases for V and 5 bases for J; bases not matched to a gene: 4. In DNA form, the CDR3 reads TGTGCCTGGAGGGGACAGGGAAGGACTGAAGCTTTCTTT. Its protein product is CAWRGQGRTEAFF. Supplemented by reference TRBV30 and TRBJ1-1, the full variable domain reads SQTIHQWPATLVQPVGSPLSLECTVEGTSNPNLYWYRQAAGRGLQLLFYSVGIGQISSEVPQNLSASRPQDRQFILSSKKLLLSDSGFYLCAWRGQGRTEAFFGQGTRLTVV.

V gene TRBV29-1 combines with J gene TRBJ1-1; no reliable D call. Germline CDR1 SQVTM, CDR2 ANQGSEA. The germline V and J ends were trimmed by 3 bases and 3 bases, with 8 bases remaining between them. This CDR3 comprises 12 residues. The CDR3: CSVEPTYTEAFF. The CDR3 nucleotides read TGCAGCGTTGAGCCAACATACACTGAAGCTTTCTTT. Drawing the rest from reference TRBV29-1 and TRBJ1-1, the complete variable domain is SAVISQKPSRDICQRGTSLTIQCQVDSQVTMMFWYRQQPGQSLTLIATANQGSEATYESGFVIDKFPISRPNLTFSTLTVSNMSPEDSSIYLCSVEPTYTEAFFGQGTRLTVV.

The chain couples TRBV3-1 (or the pseudogene TRBV3-2) to TRBJ2-2; 7 bases agree with TRBD2. The germline gives CDR1 LGHDT, CDR2 YNNKEL (reference sequence). The CDR3 consists of 14 residues. V was clipped by 1 base and J by 6 bases; unmatched bases: 2. The CDR3 nucleotides read TGTGCCAGCAGCCAAGTTGGGGGGGCCGGGGAGCTGTTTTTT. It is translated as CASSQVGGAGELFF.

The rearrangement uses TRBV5-1 and TRBJ1-3; no reliable D call. CDR3 length: 15 amino acids. In germline, CDR1 is SGHRS, CDR2 YFSETQ. Trimming stripped 2 bases from V and 3 bases from J, with 12 bases between. CDR3 in amino acids: CASSFGRMGGNTIYF. The CDR3 DNA is TGCGCCAGCAGCTTTGGGAGAATGGGTGGAAACACCATATATTTT.

The chain uses TRBV24-1 and TRBJ2-6, with TRBD1 matching over 7 bases. Per the germline V gene, CDR1 is KGHDR and CDR2 is SFDVKD. This CDR3 contains 19 residues. Trimming at V came to 4 bases and at J to 1 base, leaving 12 bases not matched to a gene. The CDR3 region is CATSDPPGTANSGANVLTF. The CDR3 DNA follows: TGTGCCACCAGTGACCCACCTGGGACAGCAAATTCTGGGGCCAACGTCCTGACTTTC.

The J gene is TRBJ2-7, the V gene TRBV3-1 (or the pseudogene TRBV3-2); 13 nucleotides align to TRBD2. CDR3 size: 17 residues. Germline V gene sequence: CDR1 LGHDT, CDR2 YNNKEL (reference sequence). J lost 5 bases, V lost 0 bases, and 7 bases had no gene match. The CDR3 nucleotides are TGTGCCAGCAGCCAAGAGAGGACTAGCGGGGGTTTCGACGAGCAGTACTTC. Protein product: CASSQERTSGGFDEQYF.

This clone occurred once. This chain uses TRBV12-3 or TRBV12-4 with TRBJ1-1; no firm D call. The CDR3 covers 12 residues. Deletions cut 4 bases from V and 4 bases from J, with 7 bases between. The CDR3 nucleotides are TGTGCCAGCAGTTCACTTGGCACTGAAGCTTTCTTT. Protein product: CASSSLGTEAFF.

The genes are TRBV10-3 and TRBJ1-2, with unresolved D. This CDR3 has 14 amino acids. The ends were cut back, 2 bases at V and 8 bases at J, with 15 bases in the middle. Germline V CDR1 and CDR2: ENHRY, SYGVKD. The DNA of the CDR3 is TGTGCCATCAGTGAGCAGCTATCCGGGAAGGGCTACACCTTC. Protein product: CAISEQLSGKGYTF.